The 3 T cell receptor beta chains reported below all come from one sample, sequenced in a study of blood T cells in healthy people across ages. A J-beta primer mix and a sample-barcoded 5' primer were used in a second PCR of about 6 to 12 cycles. TCRdb ran MiXCR on the 5' RACE reads and lists one entry per CDR3 protein. The table records 540,000 or so distinct CDR3 sequences, 27% of them present only once. Sequencing was carried out using blood. Source of these receptors: an older woman in good health.

V gene TRBV20-1 combines with J gene TRBJ2-5; D is unresolved. The germline V gene has CDR1 DFQATT and CDR2 SNEGSKA (reference sequence). The CDR3 is 13 amino acids. The germline V and J ends were trimmed by 5 bases and 5 bases, with 15 bases remaining between them. The CDR3 DNA sequence: TGCAGTGCTCCAGGCCCAGGCCAGGAGACCCAGTACTTC. Its translation is CSAPGPGQETQYF.

This clonotype has only a few counts. The V gene is TRBV9, the J gene TRBJ2-5; 7 positions match TRBD1. Germline CDR1 is SGDLS and CDR2 is YYNGEE. The CDR3 runs to 18 residues. The trim removed 3 bases at V and 1 base at J, leaving 15 bases unmatched. CDR3 sequence: CASSAYPGTAPPQETQYF. As DNA, the CDR3 is TGTGCCAGCAGCGCGTACCCCGGGACAGCTCCTCCCCAAGAGACCCAGTACTTC.

V is TRBV20-1 and J is TRBJ2-3; 9 nucleotides agree with TRBD1. V was clipped by 4 bases and J by 4 bases; unmatched bases: 9. The CDR3 is 15 residues long. CDR1 and CDR2 (germline): DFQATT, SNEGSKA (reference sequence). CDR3 residues: CSATSGQGKADTQYF. In DNA form, the CDR3 reads TGCAGTGCTACTTCTGGACAGGGGAAAGCAGATACGCAGTATTTT.